This T cell receptor (beta chain) was captured by sequencing in a study of cytomegalovirus exposure and HLA in healthy donors. Study-wide context: An earlier analysis found 100 million or so unique TCR beta sequences from about 190 million T cells.

On this clone itself: Its antigen is not known.

The CDR3 has 13 amino acids. The V end was cut by 6 bases, the J end by 2 bases, with 11 bases between. CDR1 is SQVTM, CDR2 ANQGSEA, per germline. Vbeta (60) and Jbeta (13) primers were used in the PCR. Produced via immunoSEQ multiplex PCR; TCRdb's table is partial and in-frame only. The sample lists around 150,000 clones, roughly 79% occurring once. General observations from the study: DRB1 showed the most TCR associations and HLA-C the fewest in a later analysis, as rates varied by HLA locus.

This rearrangement joins TRBV29-1 to TRBJ1-3; D might be TRBD1 (5 bases). Sequenced input: PBMCs. This receptor was identified in a male donor in good health and CMV-seronegative. CDR3 bases: TGCAGCGTGCGACAGTCAACTGGAAACACCATATATTTT. Its protein is CSVRQSTGNTIYF.